This TCR beta chain was recovered during a study of T-cell reconstitution after alpha-beta-depleted transplantation in children. The length of the CDR3 is 14 residues. Trimming shortened V by 3 bases and J by 4 bases, and 13 bases separated the two germline ends. Germline loops: CDR1 SGHRS, CDR2 YFSETQ. The TCRbeta library was prepared with unique molecular identifiers. A single record per CDR3 protein comes from TCRdb applying MiXCR to the PCR reads. Altogether 150,000 to 250,000 distinct CDR3 sequences are present, approximately 15% being singletons, with the ten largest covering approximately 13%. The table lists this clonotype with a count of one. A read error may be the cause here, since a much bigger clone is one base away. The conserved phenylalanine or tryptophan is not found at the CDR3 terminus, so this likely reflects a read error.

The sequence derives from a human donor who donated a stem cell graft to a child with acute lymphoblastic leukemia. The rearrangement uses TRBV5-1 and TRBJ1-1; D is possibly TRBD1 (5 bases). Sequencing used PBMCs from the stem cell graft donor, obtained from the stem cell graft. The CDR3 DNA follows: TGCGCCAGCAGCTATATAAGGGGCGGCACTGAAGCTTTCCTT. Encoded protein: CASSYIRGGTEAFL.